This is a list of T cell receptor beta chains from one sample in a study of radiotherapy plus CTLA-4 blockade in lung cancer. Sequencing used immunoSEQ multiplex PCR; TCRdb keeps in-frame clones, though not all of them. Here the sample spans around 80,000 clones, 70% to 80% being singletons. The starting material was peripheral blood, obtained from a patient treated with radiotherapy plus ipilimumab. The receptors originated from a human donor with non-small cell lung cancer whose response to radiotherapy plus ipilimumab could not be evaluated. CDR3s include the opening cysteine and the closing phenylalanine or tryptophan. A D gene is named only where the DNA matches it firmly. Size is stated for part of the rows, as once, few or many counts, or as a class when the clone is expanded.

.	TRBV21-1	.	TRBJ1-2	TGTGCCAGCAGCAGACGGACAGGGGGAGCTTTCTATGGCTACACCTTC	CASSRRTGGAFYGYTF
.	TRBV7-2	TRBD1	TRBJ2-7	TGTGCCAGCAGCTGGACAGGGGCCGAGCAGTACTTC	CASSWTGAEQYF
.	TRBV6-6	.	TRBJ2-7	TGTGCCAGCGTTAAGGGGGACTCCTACGAGCAGTACTTC	CASVKGDSYEQYF
.	TRBV7-8	.	TRBJ1-3	TGTGCCAGCAGTCCCAGGGTTTCTGGAAACACCATATATTTT	CASSPRVSGNTIYF
.	TRBV28	TRBD1	TRBJ1-3	TGTGCCAGCCAAACAGACAGGGCAACTGGAAACACCATATATTTT	CASQTDRATGNTIYF
.	TRBV6-1	TRBD1	TRBJ2-3	TGTGCCAGCAGTGACAGGGGGCTGTTTGATACGCAGTATTTT	CASSDRGLFDTQYF
.	TRBV6-4	.	TRBJ1-2	TGTGCCAGCAGTGGGCAATTCGGGGACTATGGCTACACCTTC	CASSGQFGDYGYTF
.	TRBV27	.	TRBJ2-1	TGTGCCAGCAGACTAAAGAATAGCTGGTCCTACAATGAGCAGTTCTTC	CASRLKNSWSYNEQFF
.	TRBV5-1	.	TRBJ2-7	TGCGCCAGCAGCATCGGGACTCTCTACGAGCAGTACTTC	CASSIGTLYEQYF
.	TRBV6-6	.	TRBJ2-1	TGTGCCAGCAGCCGTACCTTCCAGGGGGGCAATGAGCAGTTCTTC	CASSRTFQGGNEQFF
.	TRBV18	TRBD1	TRBJ2-7	TGTGCCAGCTCCTTACAGGGGGCGGTGGACGAGCAGTACTTC	CASSLQGAVDEQYF
.	TRBV5-4	TRBD2	TRBJ2-2	TGTGCCAGCAGCTTGGAAAGGGCTAGCGGGGGTGGTACCGGGGAGCTGTTTTTT	CASSLERASGGGTGELFF
once	TRBV4-1	TRBD2	TRBJ2-5	TGCGCCAGCAGCCAACTCCGGGACTATGAAGAGACCCAGTACTTC	CASSQLRDYEETQYF
.	TRBV27	.	TRBJ2-5	TGTGCCAGCAGTTTGTCAGGGCAAGAGACCCAGTACTTC	CASSLSGQETQYF
.	TRBV4-1	.	TRBJ1-1	TGCGCCAGCAGCCAACCCGCGGGGGGTAGTACTGAAGCCTTCTTT	CASSQPAGGSTEAFF
.	TRBV19	TRBD2	TRBJ2-3	TGTGCCAGTAGTATATTACGGTCTAGCGGGAGGGCCAGTCGAACAGATACGCAGTATTTT	CASSILRSSGRASRTDTQYF
many	TRBV28	.	TRBJ1-1	TGTGCCAGCAGTTTGATATTGGACGGTGCGAGGGAAGTTGAAGCTTTCTTT	CASSLILDGAREVEAFF
.	TRBV7-8	.	TRBJ2-7	TGTGCCAGCAGCTCGAGAGGACAGCCCTACGAGCAGTACTTC	CASSSRGQPYEQYF
once	TRBV5-4	.	TRBJ2-7	TGTGCCAGCAGCTCTTATTCCGCCTACGGGCAGTACTTC	CASSSYSAYGQYF
.	TRBV6-4	.	TRBJ2-1	TGTGCCAGCACCCACGGCGGTCCTCCTTACAATGAGCAGTTCTTC	CASTHGGPPYNEQFF
once	TRBV9	.	TRBJ2-2	TGTGCCAGCAGCGTAGCCCCGGGATCCGGAGAGCTGTTTTTT	CASSVAPGSGELFF
many	TRBV5-1	.	TRBJ1-1	TGCGCCAGCAGCCCACAGCCGAACACTGAAGCTTTCTTT	CASSPQPNTEAFF
.	TRBV5-1	TRBD1	TRBJ2-2	TGCGCCAGCAGCCTGGAGGGACAGGGGGGCACCGGGGAGCTGTTTTTT	CASSLEGQGGTGELFF
.	TRBV28	.	TRBJ2-3	TGTGCCAGCAGACGTACAACAGATACGCAGTATTTT	CASRRTTDTQYF
.	TRBV30	.	TRBJ2-7	TGTGCCTGGAGTTGGGACTTAACCTACGAGCAGTACTTC	CAWSWDLTYEQYF
.	TRBV6-1	.	TRBJ1-3	TGTGCCAGCAGTGAAGTAAGAGGGTACGGCTCTGGAAACACCATATATTTT	CASSEVRGYGSGNTIYF
.	TRBV5-1	TRBD2	TRBJ2-5	TGCGCCAGCAGCGCCGCGCTAGCGGGGGTCCAAGAGACCCAGTACTTC	CASSAALAGVQETQYF
.	TRBV2	.	TRBJ1-3	TGTGCCAGCAGTGAAGTGGCAGGGGCCCTACTTGGAAACACCATATATTTT	CASSEVAGALLGNTIYF
.	TRBV11-3	.	TRBJ1-1	TGTGCCAGCAGCGCCTGGGACAACTCGAACACTGAAGCTTTCTTT	CASSAWDNSNTEAFF
.	TRBV5-8	.	TRBJ1-5	TGTGCCAGCAGCCAGGGATTCGGTCAGCCCCAGCATTTT	CASSQGFGQPQHF
.	TRBV29-1	TRBD1	TRBJ1-1	TGCAGCACGCCGCGGACGGCAGGGGGCAACATGAACACTGAAGCTTTCTTT	CSTPRTAGGNMNTEAFF
.	TRBV7-6	.	TRBJ2-7	TGTGCCAGCAGCTTAGCGCAATTTACCCGAGATTCTTACGAGCAGTACTTC	CASSLAQFTRDSYEQYF
once	TRBV28	TRBD1	TRBJ2-7	TGTGCCAGCAGTTTTAGACAGGGGGTCTACGAGCAGTACTTC	CASSFRQGVYEQYF
.	TRBV10-2	.	TRBJ1-5	TGCGCCAGCCGGGAGAATAGCAATCAGCCCCAGCATTTT	CASRENSNQPQHF
.	TRBV11-1	TRBD1	TRBJ1-2	TGTGCCAGCAGCTCCGGGACAGGGCCTTCCTATGGCTACACCTTC	CASSSGTGPSYGYTF
few	TRBV28	.	TRBJ1-5	TGTGCCAGCAGTTTATGGCAGGGCAATCAGCCCCAGCATTTT	CASSLWQGNQPQHF
.	TRBV19	TRBD1	TRBJ1-5	TGTGCCAGCCGTTACGAGGGACAGTCCAATCAGCCCCAGCATTTT	CASRYEGQSNQPQHF
.	TRBV5-1	.	TRBJ1-3	TGCGCCAGCAGCCAAACAGGGCTCGGAAACACCATATATTTT	CASSQTGLGNTIYF
many	TRBV18	TRBD1	TRBJ2-6	TGTGCCAGCTCGCAGACAGGGCCTGGGGCCAACGTCCTGACTTTC	CASSQTGPGANVLTF
.	TRBV7-8	.	TRBJ1-1	TGTGCCAGCAGCTTACGGTTAAACACTGAAGCTTTCTTT	CASSLRLNTEAFF
.	TRBV6-5	TRBD1	TRBJ1-2	TGTGCCAGCAGTTTCCACGGGACAGTGGGAAACTATGGCTACACCTTC	CASSFHGTVGNYGYTF
.	TRBV5-1	TRBD1	TRBJ2-5	TGCGCCAGCAGCCCGGGCACAGGGGGCCGGCAAGAGACCCAGTACTTC	CASSPGTGGRQETQYF
.	TRBV6-1	.	TRBJ2-2	TGTGCCAGTATGACAGGTTATGCCGGGGAGCTGTTTTTT	CASMTGYAGELFF
.	TRBV4-2	.	TRBJ1-4	TGTGCCAGCAGCCAAGGGTCTCCAGGGTTTTTTGGCGAAAAACTGTTTTTT	CASSQGSPGFFGEKLFF
medium-sized	TRBV5-8	.	TRBJ1-1	TGTGCCAGCAGCTTAGAACAGCTGAACACTGAAGCTTTCTTT	CASSLEQLNTEAFF
.	TRBV6-1	TRBD2	TRBJ2-3	TGTGCCACCGAGACTAGCGGGAGACCGGATACGCAGTATTTT	CATETSGRPDTQYF
.	TRBV5-1	.	TRBJ2-7	TGCGCCAGCAGCACACAGGGTACGACCTACGAGCAGTACTTC	CASSTQGTTYEQYF
once	TRBV20-1	.	TRBJ2-1	TGCAGTGCTAGTGCCGAGGATGAGCAGTTCTTC	CSASAEDEQFF
.	TRBV19	.	TRBJ1-5	TGTGCCAGTAGTAGGGGCGGGGCAGCCTCATTACAGCCCCAGCATTTT	CASSRGGAASLQPQHF
.	TRBV28	TRBD1	TRBJ1-1	TGTGCCAGCAGCCACACCCTGGGACAGGGACGCACTGAAGCTTTCTTT	CASSHTLGQGRTEAFF